A selection of T cell receptor beta chains follows, all from one sample in a study of tumor-infiltrating lymphocytes in primary liver carcinoma. TCRdb fed the multiplex PCR reads into MiXCR, producing one record per CDR3 protein. The table records 60,000 to 90,000 distinct CDR3 sequences, roughly two thirds of them present only once. The sample comprised liver tumor tissue from sampling region 4. All receptors derive from a man aged 35-49 years with primary liver carcinoma and hepatitis B virus infection. CDR3s include the opening cysteine and the closing phenylalanine or tryptophan.

>TRBV4-2
CASSRSDSENSPLHF
>TRBV4-1
CASSQGGVEGRLPSTKNIQYF
>TRBV6-1
CDSRPESLTEAFF
>TRBV18
CASSRGRYEQYF
>TRBV5-5
CASTLRQGAGTGEMFF
>TRBV12-3/TRBV12-4
CASCALVYEQYF
>TRBV6-5
CASSSPSGQNIEAFF
>TRBV6-1
CASTWEERNTEAFF
>TRBV6-5
CASSFDYSNTEAFF
>TRBV24-1
CATSDTLAASYNEQFF
>TRBV6-6
CASSYSGGNYELYF
>TRBV6-5
CASMGVCTDTQYF
>TRBV6-1
CASSETGLDNEQFF
>TRBV20-1
CSARPYNEQFF
>TRBV4-1
CASNQLQEATGVNVPTF
>TRBV10-3
CAITSTADYEQYF
>TRBV4-2
CVSSQETSGSRELLF
>TRBV2
CASSPLAGGLNEQFF
>TRBV6-1
CAVQREVLTDTQYF
>TRBV24-1
CATSDLNEDIYGYTF